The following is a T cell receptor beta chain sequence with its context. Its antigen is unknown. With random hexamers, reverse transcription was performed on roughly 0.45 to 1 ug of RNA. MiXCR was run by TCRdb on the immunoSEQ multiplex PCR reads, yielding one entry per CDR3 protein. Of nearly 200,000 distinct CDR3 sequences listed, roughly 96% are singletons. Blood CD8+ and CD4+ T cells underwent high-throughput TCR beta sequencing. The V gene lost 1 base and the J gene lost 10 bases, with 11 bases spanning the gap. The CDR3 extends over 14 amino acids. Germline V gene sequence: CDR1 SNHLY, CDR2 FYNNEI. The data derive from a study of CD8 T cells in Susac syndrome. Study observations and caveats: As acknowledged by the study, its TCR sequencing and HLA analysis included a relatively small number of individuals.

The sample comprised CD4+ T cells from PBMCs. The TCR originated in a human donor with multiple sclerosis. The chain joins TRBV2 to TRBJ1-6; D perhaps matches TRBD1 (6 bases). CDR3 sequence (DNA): TGTGCCAGCAGTGAAGGCAGGGGCGGGTCACCCCTCCACTTT. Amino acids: CASSEGRGGSPLHF.